The clone carrying this T cell receptor beta chain came up once. Per the germline V gene, CDR1 is SGHAT and CDR2 is FQDESV (reference sequence). J gave up 5 bases and V 3 bases, and 9 bases lay outside the gene matches. The CDR3 spans 16 residues. TCR beta CDR3 region amplification was performed from RNA transcripts. Primed by the HTBI set, a first-round RT-PCR was run on the TCR CDR3. Each CDR3 protein is one row after TCRdb ran MiXCR on the multiplex PCR reads. The sample gives fewer than 550,000 distinct CDR3 sequences, about 15% of which show up once; roughly 8% is in the top ten. This entry is derived from a study of T cells in Graves' hyperthyroidism and ophthalmopathy.

Specimen: blood. The rearrangement joins TRBV11-1 to TRBJ2-3; 9 nucleotides match TRBD1. The receptor's source is a woman aged 18-29 years with Graves' hyperthyroidism. The CDR3 sequence: CASSFYGTGRIDTQYF. CDR3 DNA sequence: TGTGCCAGCAGCTTCTACGGGACAGGGAGAATAGATACGCAGTATTTT. The complete variable domain, with remaining parts taken from reference TRBV11-1 and TRBJ2-3, reads EAEVAQSPRYKITEKSQAVAFWCDPISGHATLYWYRQILGQGPELLVQFQDESVVDDSQLPKDRFSAERLKGVDSTLKIQPAELGDSAMYLCASSFYGTGRIDTQYFGPGTRLTVL.